Presented here are 25 T cell receptor beta chains from one specimen sequenced in a study of blood T cell repertoires in COVID-19. The protocol was immunoSEQ multiplex PCR, while the TCRdb copy is restricted to in-frame clones and leaves out a portion. The sample includes around 69,000 clones, approximately 84% of them seen just once. Sequencing input: peripheral blood. All receptors derive from a man aged 45-65 years with active COVID-19.

The rearrangement links TRBV15 to TRBJ1-4; 10 bases align to TRBD1. The CDR3 extends over 16 amino acids. The germline V gene has CDR1 LNHNV and CDR2 YYDKDF (reference sequence). Losses at the gene ends were 1 base for V and 15 bases for J; bases not matched to a gene: 14. The CDR3 sequence: CATSRGAGTGDLRVFF. The DNA for the CDR3 is TGTGCCACCAGCAGAGGGGCCGGGACAGGGGACCTAAGGGTGTTTTTT.

This chain connects TRBV18 to TRBJ1-2; 8 bases map to TRBD1. V lost 3 bases, J lost 7 bases, and 7 bases stayed unmatched. The CDR3 extends over 14 amino acids. Germline CDR1 is KGHSH and CDR2 is LQKENI. CDR3 residues: CASSPSTGVPGYTF. In DNA, the CDR3 is TGTGCCAGCTCACCGTCGACAGGGGTCCCTGGCTACACCTTC.

This chain connects TRBV5-8 to TRBJ1-2, with D unclear. The length of the CDR3 is 16 residues. Deletions cut 4 bases from V and 4 bases from J, with 20 bases between. Germline V gives CDR1 SGHTS, CDR2 YDEGEE. CDR3 in DNA: TGTGCCAGCAGCCCCGGAGGGAAGGACGGACTCTATGGCTACACCTTC. This codes for CASSPGGKDGLYGYTF.

The chain carries TRBV9 and TRBJ1-6; 7 bases map to TRBD1. The junction had 1 base not matched to a gene; V was cut back by 4 bases and J by 9 bases. CDR3 length: 12 amino acids. The germline V gene encodes CDR1 SGDLS and CDR2 YYNGEE. The CDR3 here is CASSTGVSPLHF. The CDR3 DNA reads TGTGCCAGCAGCACAGGGGTTTCACCCCTCCACTTT.

This chain connects TRBV6-5 to TRBJ2-1; 14 nucleotides align to TRBD2. After removal of 6 bases from V and 6 bases from J, the junction contained 4 bases not matched to a gene. This CDR3 contains 15 residues. The germline V gene encodes CDR1 MNHEY and CDR2 SVGAGI. CDR3 amino acids: CASRGLAGGFNEQFF. The CDR3 bases are TGTGCCAGCAGAGGACTAGCGGGGGGCTTCAATGAGCAGTTCTTC.

The chain has TRBV5-1 and TRBJ2-5; 7 nucleotides match TRBD1. CDR1 is SGHRS, CDR2 YFSETQ, per germline. This CDR3 is built from 17 residues. Trimming at V came to 5 bases and at J to 0 bases, leaving 13 bases not matched to a gene. CDR3 residues: CASRRQGTGLDQETQYF. In nucleotides, the CDR3 is TGCGCCAGCAGGAGACAGGGAACCGGTTTAGACCAAGAGACCCAGTACTTC. Full variable domain (outside the CDR3, taken from reference TRBV5-1 and TRBJ2-5): KAGVTQTPRYLIKTRGQQVTLSCSPISGHRSVSWYQQTPGQGLQFLFEYFSETQRNKGNFPGRFSGRQFSNSRSEMNVSTLELGDSALYLCASRRQGTGLDQETQYFGPGTRLLVL.

The V and J genes are TRBV3-1 (or the pseudogene TRBV3-2) and TRBJ2-1, with TRBD2 identical over 14 bases. J was trimmed by 9 bases and V by 1 base; bases with no gene match: 8. This CDR3 comprises 17 residues. The germline V gene encodes CDR1 LGHDT and CDR2 YNNKEL (reference sequence). The CDR3 sequence: CASSQGAGTSGRGEQFF. For the CDR3, the DNA is TGTGCCAGCAGCCAAGGGGCCGGGACTAGCGGGAGAGGTGAGCAGTTCTTC.

The chain joins TRBV27 to TRBJ2-6, with D perhaps matching TRBD1 (6 bases). Germline CDR1 and CDR2: MNHEY and SMNVEV (reference sequence). The CDR3 consists of 17 residues. Trimming left V 4 bases short and J 1 base short, with 14 bases between. CDR3 sequence (DNA): TGTGCCAGCAGTTCACAGGGTTGGTTATCTGGGGCCAACGTCCTGACTTTC. It codes for CASSSQGWLSGANVLTF.

The rearrangement uses TRBV3-1 (or the pseudogene TRBV3-2) and TRBJ2-7; D call uncertain. The CDR3 contains 13 residues. The germline V gene encodes CDR1 LGHDT and CDR2 YNNKEL (reference sequence). Trimming pared 4 bases from V and 6 bases from J, leaving 13 bases between. CDR3 in DNA: TGTGCCAGCAGCCCTGAACTTGCATCCGAGCAGTACTTC. Its protein product is CASSPELASEQYF.

In the case of this clone: A read error may produce the germline difference seen at one junction end. The rearrangement joins TRBV7-7 to TRBJ2-5; 12 nucleotides line up with TRBD2. CDR3 size: 15 residues. Germline assignment: CDR1 SSHAT and CDR2 FNYEAQ (reference sequence). The CDR3 bases are TGTGCTAGCAGCAGGACTAGCGGGATTTCGGAGACCCAGTACTTC. This sequence encodes CASSRTSGISETQYF.

This chain joins TRBV20-1 and TRBJ1-4, with D unresolved. In germline, CDR1 is DFQATT, CDR2 SNEGSKA (reference sequence). V was cut by 5 bases and J by 8 bases, with 9 bases left in between. The CDR3 extends over 11 amino acids. For the CDR3, the DNA is TGCAGTGCTCCCTCGGGGGAAAAACTGTTTTTT. Its protein product is CSAPSGEKLFF.

This chain connects TRBV5-4 to TRBJ1-1, with 9 bases matching TRBD1. The CDR3 runs to 17 residues. CDR1 is SGHNT and CDR2 is YYREEE in the germline V gene (reference sequence). V shed 4 bases, J shed 0 bases, and the junction held 10 bases outside the gene matches. CDR3 amino acids: CASSAGQGTYLNTEAFF. CDR3 DNA: TGTGCCAGCAGCGCTGGACAGGGGACCTATTTGAACACTGAAGCTTTCTTT.

This sequence joins TRBV5-1 and TRBJ2-5; TRBD1 matches 7 bases. Germline-derived CDR1 and CDR2 are SGHRS and YFSETQ. The CDR3 is 14 amino acids. J gave up 1 base and V 1 base, and 1 base lay outside the gene matches. For the CDR3, the DNA is TGCGCCAGCAGCTTGTACAGGGGCCAAGAGACCCAGTACTTC. It encodes CASSLYRGQETQYF.

V and J are TRBV9 and TRBJ2-7; 9 nucleotides line up with TRBD1. Trimming removed 0 bases from V and 8 bases from J; junction bases left unmatched: 6. The CDR3 is 14 residues long. Germline assignment: CDR1 SGDLS and CDR2 YYNGEE. CDR3 bases: TGTGCCAGCAGCGTAGGGGACAGGGTGGTTCAGCAGTACTTC. It yields the protein CASSVGDRVVQQYF.

The genes are TRBV6-2 or TRBV6-3 and TRBJ1-2, with TRBD1 matching over 10 bases. In germline, CDR1 is MNHEY, CDR2 SVGEGT. The CDR3 runs to 15 residues. V trimming: 0 bases; J trimming: 4 bases; junction bases outside the gene matches: 2. DNA of the CDR3: TGTGCCAGCAGTTACTCCAGGACAGGGGGCTATGGCTACACCTTC. Translation gives CASSYSRTGGYGYTF.

The chain couples TRBV19 to TRBJ2-3, with a possible D match to TRBD1 (6 bases). Germline assignment: CDR1 LNHDA and CDR2 SQIVND (reference sequence). The V and J ends lost 5 bases and 12 bases respectively, with 21 bases between them. The CDR3 contains 14 residues. The CDR3 bases are TGTGCCAGTAGTTCTAAAATCAGGGGTGCACTCCAGTATTTT. Its protein is CASSSKIRGALQYF.

The V and J genes are TRBV7-9 and TRBJ2-6; D is unclear. The germline V and J ends were trimmed by 3 bases and 0 bases, with 3 bases remaining between them. The CDR3 runs 14 residues. Germline V gene sequence: CDR1 SEHNR, CDR2 FQNEAQ (reference sequence). As DNA, the CDR3 is TGTGCCAGCAGCTTCAGCTCTGGGGCCAACGTCCTGACTTTC. Translation: CASSFSSGANVLTF.

CDR3 nucleotides: TGTGCCAGCAGTGCAGGTATCAATCAGCCCCAGCATTTT. As protein: CASSAGINQPQHF. This chain uses TRBV6-4 with TRBJ1-5; no clear D gene. From germline, CDR1 is MRHNA and CDR2 SNTAGT. Trimming pared 4 bases from V and 3 bases from J, leaving 7 bases between. This CDR3 spans 13 amino acids.

The V call is TRBV2, the J call TRBJ1-2; D is undetermined. CDR3 length: 12 residues. CDR1 and CDR2 (germline): SNHLY, FYNNEI. The ends were cut back, 4 bases at V and 4 bases at J, with 7 bases in the middle. The CDR3 protein is CASSGQFYGYTF. The CDR3 DNA follows: TGTGCCAGCAGTGGGCAATTCTATGGCTACACCTTC.

The sample holds many counts of this clone. The chain uses TRBV7-2 and TRBJ2-1; D gene unclear. This CDR3 spans 15 amino acids. V was clipped by 5 bases and J by 1 base, with 12 bases between them. Germline CDR1 is SGHTA and CDR2 is FQGNSA. The CDR3 DNA reads TGTGCCAGCAGCCCCGGGTCCGTTTCCTACAATGAGCAGTTCTTC. The encoded protein is CASSPGSVSYNEQFF.

The chain couples TRBV6-5 to TRBJ2-2, with 9 bases aligning to TRBD1. Trimming took 4 bases from V and 6 from J; bases not matched to a gene: 9. Germline CDR1 is MNHEY and CDR2 is SVGAGI. The CDR3 contains 16 residues. For the CDR3, the DNA is TGTGCCAGCAGTTCCCCGGGACAGGGAGTAGCCGGGGAGCTGTTTTTT. Protein: CASSSPGQGVAGELFF.

The chain joins TRBV9 to TRBJ2-1; 7 positions agree with TRBD2. CDR1 SGDLS and CDR2 YYNGEE come from the germline V gene. The CDR3 consists of 15 residues. Losses at the gene ends were 0 bases for V and 8 bases for J; bases not matched to a gene: 8. CDR3 in DNA: TGTGCCAGCAGCGTAGCTCAGGGAGGGCTCGATGAGCAGTTCTTC. Translation: CASSVAQGGLDEQFF.

This chain uses TRBV5-1 with TRBJ1-6; D possibly corresponds to TRBD1 (6 bases). The CDR3 extends over 14 amino acids. From germline, CDR1 is SGHRS and CDR2 YFSETQ. V was pared by 4 bases and J by 7 bases, with 12 bases between. The CDR3: CASSLQGRNSPLHF. In nucleotides, the CDR3 is TGCGCCAGCAGCCTACAGGGAAGGAATTCACCCCTCCACTTT.

The chain carries TRBV6-1 and TRBJ2-7; 11 nucleotides agree with TRBD2. The CDR3 is 16 residues long. CDR1 and CDR2 (germline): MNHNS, SASEGT. J was trimmed by 6 bases and V by 3 bases; bases with no gene match: 10. CDR3 nucleotides: TGTGCCAGCAGTGACCTTAGCGGGAGGGCCTCATCCGAGCAGTACTTC. This translates into CASSDLSGRASSEQYF.

The chain links TRBV30 to TRBJ2-1; TRBD2 aligns across 8 bases. Germline-derived CDR1 and CDR2 are GTSNPN and SVGIG (reference sequence). There are 13 residues in the CDR3. Germline trimming cut 8 bases from V and 6 bases from J; bases unmatched to any gene: 9. The CDR3 region has the DNA TGTGCCGGAGCTAGCGGGCCATCCAATGAGCAGTTCTTC. Protein: CAGASGPSNEQFF.